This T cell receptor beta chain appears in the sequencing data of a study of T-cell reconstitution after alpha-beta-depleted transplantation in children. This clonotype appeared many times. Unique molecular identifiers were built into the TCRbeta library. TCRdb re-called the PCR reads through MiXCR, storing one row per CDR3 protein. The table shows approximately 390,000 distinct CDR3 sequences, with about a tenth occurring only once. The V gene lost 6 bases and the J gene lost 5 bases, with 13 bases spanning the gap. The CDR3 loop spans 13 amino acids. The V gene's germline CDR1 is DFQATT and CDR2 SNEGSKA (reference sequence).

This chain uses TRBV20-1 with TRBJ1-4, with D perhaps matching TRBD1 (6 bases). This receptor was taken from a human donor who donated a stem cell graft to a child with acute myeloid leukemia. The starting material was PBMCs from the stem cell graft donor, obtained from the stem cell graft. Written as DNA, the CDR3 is TGCAGTGCCACGGACAGACGGAATGAAAAACTGTTTTTT. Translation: CSATDRRNEKLFF.